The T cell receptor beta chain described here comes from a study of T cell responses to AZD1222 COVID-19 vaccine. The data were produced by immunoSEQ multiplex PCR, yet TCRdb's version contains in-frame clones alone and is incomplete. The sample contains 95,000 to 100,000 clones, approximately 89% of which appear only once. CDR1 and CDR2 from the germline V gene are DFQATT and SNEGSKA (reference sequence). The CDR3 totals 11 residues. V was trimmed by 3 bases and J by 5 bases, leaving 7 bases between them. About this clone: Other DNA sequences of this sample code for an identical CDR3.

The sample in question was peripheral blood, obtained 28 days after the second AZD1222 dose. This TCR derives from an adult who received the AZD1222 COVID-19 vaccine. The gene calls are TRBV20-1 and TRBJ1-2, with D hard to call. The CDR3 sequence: CSASASYGYTF. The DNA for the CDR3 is TGCAGTGCTAGTGCCAGTTATGGCTACACCTTC.